A selection of T cell receptor beta chains follows, all from one sample in a study of cytomegalovirus exposure and HLA in healthy donors. This table comes from immunoSEQ multiplex PCR, and its TCRdb copy is limited to in-frame clones, with some not included. The table records under 200,000 clones, approximately 82% of them present only once. Sequencing was performed on PBMCs. These receptors were obtained from a male donor in good health and CMV-seronegative. CDR3s include the opening cysteine and the closing phenylalanine or tryptophan. Fields, in order: D gene, V gene, clone size, J gene, CDR3 DNA, CDR3 protein. The D gene is left open where the match is weak. Clone size is stated in some rows and not others, as once, few, many or a class when expanded.

.	TRBV30	.	TRBJ2-7	TGTGCCTGGGAGACCCAGGGGATTGGGTACGAGCAGTACTTC	CAWETQGIGYEQYF
TRBD2	TRBV5-1	.	TRBJ2-1	TGCGCCAGCAGCTTTCAGGTTAGGCTAGCGGGGGGGGATGAGCAGTTCTTC	CASSFQVRLAGGDEQFF
TRBD1	TRBV6-1	.	TRBJ2-1	TGTGCCGGTCAAACGGACAGGGGGGGTTACAATGAGCAGTTCTTC	CAGQTDRGGYNEQFF
TRBD1	TRBV9	.	TRBJ1-2	TGTGCCAGCAGCGTAGAGCCCCGGACAGGGGGCAAGGATGGCTACACCTTC	CASSVEPRTGGKDGYTF
.	TRBV28	.	TRBJ1-4	TGTGCCAGCAGTCCTTACAAAGGGGGGGATGAAAAACTGTTTTTT	CASSPYKGGDEKLFF
.	TRBV30	.	TRBJ1-3	TGTGCCTGGACTACTGGCGCAGGTGGAAACACCATATATTTT	CAWTTGAGGNTIYF
.	TRBV27	.	TRBJ2-7	TGTGCCAGCAGTTTAAGGGGGTCCTACGAGCAGTACTTC	CASSLRGSYEQYF
TRBD1	TRBV5-1	.	TRBJ2-1	TGCGCCAGCAGGGACAGGGCCAACAATGAGCAGTTCTTC	CASRDRANNEQFF
.	TRBV9	.	TRBJ2-2	TGTGCCAGCAGCGTAGTAGGAGTCGGGGAGCTGTTTTTT	CASSVVGVGELFF
TRBD2	TRBV28	.	TRBJ2-2	TGTGCCAGCAGTTCGGGACTAGCGGGAGGGCCCACCGGGGAGCTGTTTTTT	CASSSGLAGGPTGELFF
.	TRBV4-1	.	TRBJ2-5	TGCGCCAGCAGCCAAGATAACAACCAAGAGACCCAGTACTTC	CASSQDNNQETQYF
.	TRBV15	.	TRBJ2-1	TGTGCCACCAGCAGAGATAGGGGGTCTTATCGGGAGCAGTTCTTC	CATSRDRGSYREQFF
TRBD1	TRBV5-8	.	TRBJ1-1	TGTGCCAGCAGCCATACCACGACAGGGAAAACTGAAGCTTTCTTT	CASSHTTTGKTEAFF
TRBD1	TRBV28	.	TRBJ2-3	TGTGCCAGCAGTCCGGGACAGGTCACAGATACGCAGTATTTT	CASSPGQVTDTQYF
TRBD1	TRBV6-6	.	TRBJ2-3	TGTGCCAGCAGTTATTTCCGGGACAGGGACACAGATACGCAGTATTTT	CASSYFRDRDTDTQYF
TRBD2	TRBV2	.	TRBJ2-3	TGTGCCAGCCACACTAGCGGTAGCACAGATACGCAGTATTTT	CASHTSGSTDTQYF
TRBD1	TRBV7-9	few	TRBJ2-4	TGTGCCAGCAGCTCGACGGGACAGTTAGCCAAAAACATTCAGTACTTC	CASSSTGQLAKNIQYF
.	TRBV7-9	once	TRBJ2-7	TGTGCCAGCAGCTTAGTTGGGCGCGAGCAGTACTTC	CASSLVGREQYF